This T cell receptor (beta chain) was found in a study of CXCR3-negative and CXCR3-positive naive CD8 T cells. Notes on this clonotype: Its specificity is not known.

The TRB libraries of cDNA were built by UMI-labeled 5' RACE. TCRdb reprocessed the 5' RACE reads, with one entry per CDR3 protein and no DNA. This listing includes 100,000 or so distinct CDR3 sequences. Study-wide findings and caveats: Each naive subset displayed comparably high diversity, whereas memory CD8+ cells displayed much lower diversity. TRB CDR3 properties indicated TCR strength, while surface CD5 was similar across naive subsets. Higher TRB CDR3 hydrophobicity marked CXCR3-positive naive cells relative to CXCR3-negative naive cells. Unlike memory cells, which differed, naive CXCR3-negative and CXCR3-positive cells had similar TRBV-TRBJ usage.

There are 15 residues in the CDR3. Germline V CDR1 and CDR2: LGHNA, YNFKEQ. Input material: naive CXCR3- CD8+ T cells from blood. Subset denoted: CD45RO-CCR7+CD27+CD95- naive CD8+ T cells lacking CXCR3 (TNR3-). The chain is built from TRBV4-2 and TRBJ2-1; the D call from TCRdb, TRBD1, cannot be confirmed without DNA. The receptor's source is a human donor in good health. Some clones in this sample may be carry-over from other donors' samples. The chain's CDR3 is CASSQARGGYNEQFF.